This TCR beta chain appears in the sequencing data of a study of T cell changes during pregnancy in multiple sclerosis. Assay used: immunoSEQ multiplex PCR; TCRdb lists only in-frame clones, some missing. The top ten clones hold 1.4% to 1.5% of a sample with around 70,000 clones, about 91% of them seen once. CDR1 is SQVTM and CDR2 is ANQGSEA in the germline V gene. With 0 bases clipped from V and 4 bases from J, the junction kept 5 bases outside the gene matches. There are 15 residues in the CDR3. This chain joins TRBV29-1 and TRBJ1-2, with 10 positions matching TRBD1. Specimen: peripheral blood, collected after pregnancy. The TCR originated in a female donor with multiple sclerosis, enrolled in a pregnancy study. Written as DNA, the CDR3 is TGCAGCGTTGAAGATCAAGGGACAGGGGTCTATGGCTACACCTTC. Protein product: CSVEDQGTGVYGYTF. Full variable domain (outside the CDR3, taken from reference TRBV29-1 and TRBJ1-2): SAVISQKPSRDICQRGTSLTIQCQVDSQVTMMFWYRQQPGQSLTLIATANQGSEATYESGFVIDKFPISRPNLTFSTLTVSNMSPEDSSIYLCSVEDQGTGVYGYTFGSGTRLTVV.